This T cell receptor (beta chain) stems from a study of CD8+CD57+ T cells in acquired aplastic anemia. On the study more broadly: The mean DNA yield obtained from sorted CD4+ and CD8+ cells came to approximately 3 ug.

Sequencing involved patients with CD8+CD57+ cell expansion previously shown by flow cytometry. In all patients, the disease was severe acquired aplastic anemia. The length of the CDR3 is 17 residues. V lost 1 base, J lost 6 bases, and 17 bases stayed unmatched. The germline gives CDR1 DFQATT, CDR2 SNEGSKA (reference sequence). In regard to this clonotype: What it recognizes is unknown.

Findings and caveats of the study: Patients and controls shared 25 to 30 CD8+ CDR3 sequences, which appeared highly expressed in patients and within their immunodominant clones.

Both TCR beta VDJ combination and CDR3 sequence profiling were carried out. Genomic DNA was the template for this profiling. TCRdb called the reads again in MiXCR, with one record for every CDR3 protein. Of under 350,000 distinct CDR3 sequences in the sample, 45% to 65% were seen once. V is TRBV20-1 and J is TRBJ2-7; 8 bases are shared with TRBD2. Specimen: sorted CD4+, CD8+, or CD8+CD57+ T cells (not recorded which) from PBMCs. The clonotype originates from a human donor with aplastic anemia. CDR3 DNA sequence: TGCAGTGCTAGAGCCCCAACCCTAGCCTATACTAGCGGCGAGCAGTACTTC. Amino acid sequence: CSARAPTLAYTSGEQYF.